This T cell receptor beta chain was profiled in a study of human thymus T cells. Study-wide points: Blood and thymic repertoires both appeared biased in V and J gene usage. Thymic repertoires from unrelated individuals overlapped highly, related research reported.

Thymus specimens were resections from corrective heart surgery. Having corrective surgery for congenital heart defects, healthy Finnish infants were the ones who donated. CDR1 MNHEY and CDR2 SVGAGI come from the germline V gene. The germline V and J ends were trimmed by 7 bases and 5 bases, with 15 bases remaining between them. This CDR3 contains 15 residues. Assay used: immunoSEQ multiplex PCR; TCRdb lists only in-frame clones, some missing. This repertoire shows about 120,000 clones, about 93% found once; its top ten account for roughly 0.024%. This clone was seen once. Its antigen is currently unknown.

The clonotype comes from a boy younger than two with a congenital heart defect but otherwise immunologically healthy. The J gene is TRBJ1-6, the V gene TRBV6-5; weak D call: TRBD1 (5 bases). Sample: thymus tissue. The CDR3 DNA reads as TGTGCCAGCAAACCCTCCTCGGGGGATAATTCACCCCTCCACTTT. Translating it yields CASKPSSGDNSPLHF.